This T cell receptor delta chain was found in a study of Vδ1+ human thymocytes. The sorted cells were CD3+ Vdelta1+ Vdelta2- thymocytes from alphabeta-depleted thymus. Sorted Vdelta1+ thymocytes were about 98% to 99.6% pure. RNA was extracted from the cells and then reverse transcribed. Multiplex PCR used pooled V-gene forward primers and a constant-region reverse primer to amplify CDR3s. TCRdb re-analyzed the multiplex PCR reads via CATT. The sample lists about 58,000 delta-chain clones, about 15% occurring once. This clone is medium-sized (0.01 to 0.1%) by share. Its specificity is unknown. Trimming removed 5 bases from V and 0 bases from J; junction bases left unmatched: 33. The CDR3 contains 24 residues. CDR1 is NSMFDY and CDR2 is ISSIKDK in the germline V gene. General study points: Thymic TRG and TRD repertoires appeared highly polyclonal, with Gaussian CDR3 length distributions.

The clonotype comes from a girl under two years old who had congenital heart surgery. The chain is built from TRAV29/DV5 and TRDJ1, with 11 nucleotides matching TRDD3. Sequencing was carried out using Vdelta1+ gamma-delta thymocytes from the thymus. Documented subset: FACS-sorted CD3+ TCRalphabeta- TCRVdelta1+ TCRVdelta2- thymocytes. CDR3: CAAPGGLPNDKAGGYIRYTDKLIF. Here the CDR3 DNA reads TGTGCAGCGCCCGGGGGCCTTCCTAATGATAAAGCTGGGGGATACATTCGGTACACCGATAAACTCATCTTT.